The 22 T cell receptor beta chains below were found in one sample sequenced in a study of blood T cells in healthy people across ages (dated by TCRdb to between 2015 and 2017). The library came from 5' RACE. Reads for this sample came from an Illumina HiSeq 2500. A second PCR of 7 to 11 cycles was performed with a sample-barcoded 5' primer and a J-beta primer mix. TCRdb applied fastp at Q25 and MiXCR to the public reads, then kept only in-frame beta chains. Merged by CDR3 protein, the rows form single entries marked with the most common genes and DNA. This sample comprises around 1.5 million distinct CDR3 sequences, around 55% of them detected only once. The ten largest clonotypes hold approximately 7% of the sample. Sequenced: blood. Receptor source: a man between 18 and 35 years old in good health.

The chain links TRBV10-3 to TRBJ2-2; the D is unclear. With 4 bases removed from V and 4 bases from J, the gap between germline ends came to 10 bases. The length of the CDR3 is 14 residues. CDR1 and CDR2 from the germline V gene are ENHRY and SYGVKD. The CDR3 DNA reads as TGTGCCATCAGTGTCTCAGAGCTCACCGGGGAGCTGTTTTTT. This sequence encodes CAISVSELTGELFF.

In nucleotides, the CDR3 is TGTGCCAGCAGTCTTGATACTGGGTACAATGAGCAGTACTTC. Residues: CASSLDTGYNEQYF. V gene TRBV12-3 or TRBV12-4 combines with J gene TRBJ2-7; no firm D call. The CDR3 runs to 14 residues. With 5 bases removed from V and 7 bases from J, the gap between germline ends came to 18 bases.

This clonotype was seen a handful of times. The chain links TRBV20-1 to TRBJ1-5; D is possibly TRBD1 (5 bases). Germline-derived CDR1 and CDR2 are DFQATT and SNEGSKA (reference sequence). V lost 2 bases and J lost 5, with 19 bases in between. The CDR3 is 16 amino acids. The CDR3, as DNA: TGCAGTGCTAGATCCGAGGGGCAGGGTGGCCATCAGCCCCAGCATTTT. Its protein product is CSARSEGQGGHQPQHF.

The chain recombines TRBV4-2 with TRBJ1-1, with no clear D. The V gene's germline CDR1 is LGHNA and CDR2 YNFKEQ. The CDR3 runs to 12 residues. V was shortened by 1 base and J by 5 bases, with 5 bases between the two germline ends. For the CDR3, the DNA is TGTGCCAGCAGCCAAGGGTTAACTGAAGCTTTCTTT. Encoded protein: CASSQGLTEAFF.

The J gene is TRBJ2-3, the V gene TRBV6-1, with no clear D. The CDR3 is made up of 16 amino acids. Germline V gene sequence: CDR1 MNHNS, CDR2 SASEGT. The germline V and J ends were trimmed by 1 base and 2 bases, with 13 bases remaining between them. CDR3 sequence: CASSEVAAFPTDTQYF. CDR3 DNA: TGTGCCAGCAGTGAAGTGGCGGCTTTTCCCACAGATACGCAGTATTTT.

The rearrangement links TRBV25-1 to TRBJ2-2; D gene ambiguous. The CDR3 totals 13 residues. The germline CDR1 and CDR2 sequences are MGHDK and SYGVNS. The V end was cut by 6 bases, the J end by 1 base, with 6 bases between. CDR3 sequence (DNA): TGTGCCAGCAGCGAGATGAACACCGGGGAGCTGTTTTTT. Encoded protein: CASSEMNTGELFF.

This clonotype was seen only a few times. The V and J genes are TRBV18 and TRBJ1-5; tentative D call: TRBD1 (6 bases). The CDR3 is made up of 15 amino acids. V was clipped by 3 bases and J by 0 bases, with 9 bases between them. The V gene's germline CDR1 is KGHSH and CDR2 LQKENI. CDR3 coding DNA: TGTGCCAGCTCACCCGGGGGGCATAGCAATCAGCCCCAGCATTTT. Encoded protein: CASSPGGHSNQPQHF.

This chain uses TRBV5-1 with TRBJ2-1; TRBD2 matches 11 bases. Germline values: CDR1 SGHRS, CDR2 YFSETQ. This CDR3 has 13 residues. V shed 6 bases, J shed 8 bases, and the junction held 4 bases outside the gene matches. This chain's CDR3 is CASTGTSGDEQFF. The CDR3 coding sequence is TGCGCCAGCACCGGGACTAGCGGAGATGAGCAGTTCTTC.

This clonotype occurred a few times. CDR3 DNA: TGTGCCAGCAGCGCGATTAGCGGCTCCTACAATGAGCAGTTCTTC. Protein: CASSAISGSYNEQFF. The V call is TRBV7-6, the J call TRBJ2-1; D might be TRBD2 (6 bases). V lost 5 bases and J lost 0, with 11 bases in between. The CDR3 consists of 15 residues. CDR1 is SGHVS and CDR2 is FNYEAQ in the germline V gene.

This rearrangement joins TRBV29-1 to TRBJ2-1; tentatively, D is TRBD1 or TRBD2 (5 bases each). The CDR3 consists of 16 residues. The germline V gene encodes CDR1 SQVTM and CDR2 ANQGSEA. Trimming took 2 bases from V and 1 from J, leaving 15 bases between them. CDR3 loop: CSVEPREGISYNEQFF. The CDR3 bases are TGCAGCGTTGAACCCCGCGAGGGGATATCCTACAATGAGCAGTTCTTC.

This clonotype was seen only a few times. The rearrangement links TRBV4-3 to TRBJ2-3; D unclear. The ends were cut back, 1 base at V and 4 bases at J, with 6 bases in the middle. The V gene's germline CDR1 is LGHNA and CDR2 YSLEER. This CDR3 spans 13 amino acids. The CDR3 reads CASSQADADTQYF. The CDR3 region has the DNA TGCGCCAGCAGCCAAGCGGACGCAGATACGCAGTATTTT.

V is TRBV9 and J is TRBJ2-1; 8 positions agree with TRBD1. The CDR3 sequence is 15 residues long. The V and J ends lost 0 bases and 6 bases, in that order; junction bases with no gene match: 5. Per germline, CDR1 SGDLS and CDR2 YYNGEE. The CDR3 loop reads CASSVDQGAGNEQFF. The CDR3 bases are TGTGCCAGCAGCGTAGATCAGGGGGCGGGCAATGAGCAGTTCTTC.

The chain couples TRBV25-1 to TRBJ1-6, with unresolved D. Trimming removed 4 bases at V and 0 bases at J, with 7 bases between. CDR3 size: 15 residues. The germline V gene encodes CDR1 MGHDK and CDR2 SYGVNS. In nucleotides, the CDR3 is TGTGCCAGCAGTGCTGGAGACTCCTATAATTCACCCCTCCACTTT. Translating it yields CASSAGDSYNSPLHF. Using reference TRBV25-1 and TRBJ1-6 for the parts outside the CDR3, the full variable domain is EADIYQTPRYLVIGTGKKITLECSQTMGHDKMYWYQQDPGMELHLIHYSYGVNSTEKGDLSSESTVSRIRTEHFPLTLESARPSHTSQYLCASSAGDSYNSPLHFGNGTRLTVT.

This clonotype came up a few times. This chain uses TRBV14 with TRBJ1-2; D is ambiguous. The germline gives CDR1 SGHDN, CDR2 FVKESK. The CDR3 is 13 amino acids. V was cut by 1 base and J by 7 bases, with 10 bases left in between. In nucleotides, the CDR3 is TGTGCCAGCAGCCAAGGATCTACGGGTGGCTACACCTTC. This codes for CASSQGSTGGYTF.

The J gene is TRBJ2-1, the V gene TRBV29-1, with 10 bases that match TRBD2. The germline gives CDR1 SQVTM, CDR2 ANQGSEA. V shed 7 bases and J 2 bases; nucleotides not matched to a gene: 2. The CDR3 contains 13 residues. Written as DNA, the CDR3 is TGCAGCGATAGCGGGGGGCCCTACAATGAGCAGTTCTTC. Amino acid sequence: CSDSGGPYNEQFF.

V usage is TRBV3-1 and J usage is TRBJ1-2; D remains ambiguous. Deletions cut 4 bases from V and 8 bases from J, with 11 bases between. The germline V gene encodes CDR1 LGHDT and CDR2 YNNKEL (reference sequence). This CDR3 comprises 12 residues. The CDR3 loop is CASSPSGRGYTF. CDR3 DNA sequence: TGTGCCAGCAGCCCATCGGGCAGAGGCTACACCTTC.

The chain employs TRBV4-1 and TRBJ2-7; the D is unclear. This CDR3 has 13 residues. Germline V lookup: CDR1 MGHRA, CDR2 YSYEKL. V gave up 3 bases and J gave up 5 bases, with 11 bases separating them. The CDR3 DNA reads TGCGCCAGCAGCCAGTTGCCCCTCAACGAGCAGTACTTC. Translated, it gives CASSQLPLNEQYF.

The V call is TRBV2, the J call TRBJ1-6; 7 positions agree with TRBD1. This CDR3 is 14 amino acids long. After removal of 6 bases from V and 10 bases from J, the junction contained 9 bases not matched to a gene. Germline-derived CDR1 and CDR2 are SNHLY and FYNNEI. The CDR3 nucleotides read TGTGCCAGCAGGGCTGGACAGGAAACATCACCCCTCCACTTT. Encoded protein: CASRAGQETSPLHF.

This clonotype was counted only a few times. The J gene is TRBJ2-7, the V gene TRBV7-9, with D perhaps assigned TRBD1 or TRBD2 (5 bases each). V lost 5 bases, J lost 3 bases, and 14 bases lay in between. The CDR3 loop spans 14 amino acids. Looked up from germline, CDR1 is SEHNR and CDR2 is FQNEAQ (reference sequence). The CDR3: CASSLWDGYYEQYF. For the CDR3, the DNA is TGTGCCAGCAGCCTCTGGGACGGTTACTACGAGCAGTACTTC.

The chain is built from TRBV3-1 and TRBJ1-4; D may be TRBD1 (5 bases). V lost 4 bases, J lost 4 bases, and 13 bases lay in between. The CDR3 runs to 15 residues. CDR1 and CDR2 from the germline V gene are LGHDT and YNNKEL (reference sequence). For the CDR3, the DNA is TGTGCCAGCAGCCCCTGGGACGTCCTTAATGAAAAACTGTTTTTT. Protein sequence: CASSPWDVLNEKLFF. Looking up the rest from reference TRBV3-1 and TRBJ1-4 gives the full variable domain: DTAVSQTPKYLVTQMGNDKSIKCEQNLGHDTMYWYKQDSKKFLKIMFSYNNKELIINETVPNRFSPKSPDKAHLNLHINSLELGDSAVYFCASSPWDVLNEKLFFGSGTQLSVL.

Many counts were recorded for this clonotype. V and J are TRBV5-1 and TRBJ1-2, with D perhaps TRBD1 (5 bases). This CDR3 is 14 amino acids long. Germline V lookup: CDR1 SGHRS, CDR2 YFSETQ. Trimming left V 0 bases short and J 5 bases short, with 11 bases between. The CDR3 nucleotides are TGCGCCAGCAGCTTGGACGGACACCAGTATGGCTACACCTTC. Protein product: CASSLDGHQYGYTF.

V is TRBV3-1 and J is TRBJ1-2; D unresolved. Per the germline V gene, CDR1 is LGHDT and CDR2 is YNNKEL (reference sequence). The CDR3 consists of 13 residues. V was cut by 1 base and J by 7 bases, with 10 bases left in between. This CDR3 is CASSQGEPFGYTF. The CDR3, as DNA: TGTGCCAGCAGCCAAGGGGAACCCTTTGGCTACACCTTC.